This TCR beta chain was captured in a study of blood T cell repertoires in COVID-19. Original processing notes: Amplification from reference gene primers served as the basis for estimated nucleated cell counts. Sequencing was performed with immunoSEQ multiplex PCR; in TCRdb, only in-frame clones are kept and a portion is missing. V, J and clone size are those of that table, while D and trimming were read from the DNA. The sample contains approximately 240,000 clones, 80% to 90% of which appear only once. The length of the CDR3 is 15 residues. The V end was cut by 8 bases, the J end by 0 bases, with 14 bases between. Germline V CDR1 and CDR2: LNHDA, SQIVND (reference sequence).

Sequencing input: peripheral blood. This clonotype was obtained from a man aged 45 to 65 who had recovered from COVID-19. This chain uses TRBV19 with TRBJ1-3, with D unclear. The CDR3 coding sequence is TGTGCCAGTTCCCCATGGGCGAACTCTGGAAACACCATATATTTT. Protein sequence: CASSPWANSGNTIYF.